The 20 T cell receptor beta chains reported below all come from one sample, sequenced in a study of cytomegalovirus exposure and HLA in healthy donors. Primers included in the PCR were 60 Vbeta and 13 Jbeta primers. Sequenced by immunoSEQ multiplex PCR; TCRdb stores in-frame clones only, minus some. The sample lists 150,000 to 200,000 clones; approximately 80% were seen once. Sequencing input: PBMCs. The receptors derive from a man between 18 and 35 years old in good health and CMV-seronegative.

This clone was seen only once. The V call is TRBV28, the J call TRBJ2-7, with TRBD1 matching 8 bases. Germline V gene data show CDR1 as MDHEN and CDR2 as SYDVKM. This CDR3 has 17 residues. Trimming cost V 3 bases and J 1 base; bases outside gene matches: 11. The CDR3 sequence: CASSFSVRGQDSYEQYF. The CDR3 bases are TGTGCCAGCAGTTTCTCGGTACGGGGACAGGATTCCTACGAGCAGTACTTC.

The chain recombines TRBV11-2 with TRBJ2-3, with TRBD2 matching 8 bases. This CDR3 has 18 amino acids. After removal of 1 base from V and 2 bases from J, the junction contained 11 bases not matched to a gene. Per the germline V gene, CDR1 is SGHAT and CDR2 is FQNNGV. The CDR3 DNA is TGTGCCAGCAGCTTAGGGGGACTAGTCATCCCCACCACAGATACGCAGTATTTT. Amino acids: CASSLGGLVIPTTDTQYF.

V and J are TRBV4-2 and TRBJ2-2, with D perhaps matching TRBD1 (5 bases). Germline-derived CDR1 and CDR2 are LGHNA and YNFKEQ. V was cut by 0 bases and J by 1 base, with 15 bases left in between. This CDR3 has 18 amino acids. CDR3: CASSQDNQGPLNTGELFF. The CDR3 nucleotides read TGTGCCAGCAGCCAAGATAATCAGGGCCCCCTGAACACCGGGGAGCTGTTTTTT.

This rearrangement joins TRBV7-9 to TRBJ2-7, with TRBD2 as a possible D gene (5 bases). The CDR3 totals 13 residues. Trimming removed 2 bases from V and 2 bases from J, with 7 bases in between. Per germline, CDR1 SEHNR and CDR2 FQNEAQ (reference sequence). For the CDR3, the DNA is TGTGCCAGCAGCTTATATAGCGCCTACGAGCAGTACTTC. Protein product: CASSLYSAYEQYF.

This clone was detected once. This chain joins TRBV27 and TRBJ2-2; 9 positions agree with TRBD1. V shed 5 bases, J shed 3 bases, and the junction held 4 bases outside the gene matches. This CDR3 spans 15 amino acids. Germline values: CDR1 MNHEY, CDR2 SMNVEV (reference sequence). This CDR3 is CASSADRGDTGELFF. CDR3 DNA: TGTGCCAGCAGTGCGGACAGGGGAGACACCGGGGAGCTGTTTTTT.

The V and J genes are TRBV5-1 and TRBJ2-7, with D possibly matching TRBD2 (6 bases). CDR1 and CDR2 (germline): SGHRS, YFSETQ. This CDR3 spans 14 amino acids. V gave up 4 bases and J gave up 3 bases, with 14 bases separating them. CDR3 coding DNA: TGCGCCAGCAGCGCGGGACTCCCAGACTACGAGCAGTACTTC. As protein: CASSAGLPDYEQYF.

The rearrangement uses TRBV7-9 and TRBJ1-1; D might be TRBD1 (5 bases). The CDR3 is 13 residues long. Germline CDR1 is SEHNR and CDR2 is FQNEAQ (reference sequence). V lost 3 bases and J lost 1, with 6 bases in between. This CDR3 is CASSLTENTEAFF. As DNA, the CDR3 is TGTGCCAGCAGCTTGACAGAGAACACTGAAGCTTTCTTT.

The chain combines TRBV12-5 with TRBJ2-2; D may be TRBD1 (5 bases). Germline CDR1 is LGHNT and CDR2 is FRNRAP. Trimming removed 1 base from V and 2 bases from J, with 11 bases in between. The CDR3 extends over 16 amino acids. The CDR3 protein is CASGLDGGHNTGELFF. CDR3 bases: TGTGCTAGTGGTTTGGATGGTGGACACAACACCGGGGAGCTGTTTTTT.

The V gene is TRBV5-5, the J gene TRBJ1-6, with 9 bases fitting TRBD1. Germline lookup yields CDR1 SGHKS and CDR2 YYEKEE (reference sequence). The trim removed 0 bases at V and 4 bases at J, leaving 2 bases unmatched. The CDR3 has 16 amino acids. In DNA form, the CDR3 reads TGTGCCAGCAGCTTGGTGGGACAGGGTTATAATTCACCCCTCCACTTT. This gives the protein CASSLVGQGYNSPLHF.

The chain uses TRBV5-6 and TRBJ2-6, with a tentative D call TRBD2 (5 bases). The CDR3 has 19 amino acids. Germline-derived CDR1 and CDR2 are SGHDT and YYEEEE. The V gene lost 2 bases and the J gene lost 2 bases, with 20 bases spanning the gap. Here the CDR3 DNA reads TGTGCCAGCAGCTTAGCCTATTCGGGGTCGCACCCTGGGGCCAACGTCCTGACTTTC. This gives the protein CASSLAYSGSHPGANVLTF.

The rearrangement uses TRBV2 and TRBJ2-7; 7 nucleotides agree with TRBD1. The V and J ends lost 7 bases and 4 bases, in that order; junction bases with no gene match: 10. Germline lookup yields CDR1 SNHLY and CDR2 FYNNEI. CDR3 size: 14 residues. CDR3 sequence reads: CASKQTGPLYEQYF. CDR3 in DNA: TGTGCCAGCAAACAGACAGGGCCCCTTTACGAGCAGTACTTC.

The rearrangement joins TRBV30 to TRBJ2-7; 9 nucleotides agree with TRBD1. Looked up from germline, CDR1 is GTSNPN and CDR2 is SVGIG (reference sequence). The CDR3 totals 14 residues. The V segment lost 2 bases and the J segment 6 bases; nucleotides outside the gene matches: 8. The CDR3 DNA sequence: TGTGCCTGGAGTTCCTCGGACAGGGGAGGCGAGCAGTACTTC. Its protein product is CAWSSSDRGGEQYF.

V is TRBV30 and J is TRBJ2-7, with D possibly matching TRBD1 (5 bases). CDR1 is GTSNPN, CDR2 SVGIG, per germline (reference sequence). The length of the CDR3 is 14 residues. V was shortened by 7 bases and J by 0 bases, with 16 bases between the two germline ends. The CDR3 nucleotides read TGTGCCTACACGCCCCACAGGAACTCCTACGAGCAGTACTTC. Translating it yields CAYTPHRNSYEQYF.

This chain links TRBV2 with TRBJ1-5; D gene uncertain. The V end was cut by 6 bases, the J end by 3 bases, with 6 bases between. The CDR3 length is 12 residues. The germline V gene has CDR1 SNHLY and CDR2 FYNNEI. CDR3 protein: CASRHLNQPQHF. DNA of the CDR3: TGTGCCAGCAGACACCTCAATCAGCCCCAGCATTTT.

The chain employs TRBV27 and TRBJ2-2; 8 bases align to TRBD2. Germline CDR1 reads MNHEY; CDR2 reads SMNVEV (reference sequence). The V segment lost 2 bases and the J segment 7 bases; nucleotides outside the gene matches: 0. CDR3 length equals 13 residues. CDR3 DNA sequence: TGTGCCAGCAGTTTAGCGGGAGGCGGGGAGCTGTTTTTT. Its translation: CASSLAGGGELFF.

The chain has TRBV19 and TRBJ2-7; 7 bases are shared with TRBD1. V lost 9 bases to trimming and J lost 1 base; unmatched junction nucleotides: 9. Germline V gives CDR1 LNHDA, CDR2 SQIVND (reference sequence). CDR3 length equals 14 residues. The CDR3 bases are TGTGCCAGCAGAGGGGACAGTCTTTCCTACGAGCAGTACTTC. Amino acid sequence: CASRGDSLSYEQYF.

The rearrangement uses TRBV7-2 and TRBJ2-5; weak D call: TRBD2 (6 bases). Germline assignment: CDR1 SGHTA and CDR2 FQGNSA. The CDR3 sequence is 16 residues long. The V end lost 5 bases, the J end lost 0 bases, and 16 bases lay between the germline ends. The CDR3 nucleotides are TGTGCCAGCAGCGGTCTCGGGACTGCGTACCAAGAGACCCAGTACTTC. This translates into CASSGLGTAYQETQYF.

This rearrangement joins TRBV18 to TRBJ2-7, with 7 bases that match TRBD2. CDR3 length equals 14 residues. Germline values: CDR1 KGHSH, CDR2 LQKENI. Trimming removed 1 base from V and 5 bases from J; junction bases left unmatched: 5. CDR3 amino acids: CASSPRLAEDEQYF. The CDR3 region has the DNA TGTGCCAGCTCACCACGGCTAGCGGAAGACGAGCAGTACTTC.

The chain links TRBV5-8 to TRBJ1-5; D possibly corresponds to TRBD1 (6 bases). The CDR3 extends over 17 amino acids. Trimming removed 3 bases at V and 4 bases at J, with 20 bases between. CDR1 is SGHTS, CDR2 YDEGEE, per germline. CDR3 loop: CASSSYRVGGLNQPQHF. As DNA, the CDR3 is TGTGCCAGCAGCTCGTACAGGGTAGGTGGGTTGAATCAGCCCCAGCATTTT.

This clone turned up a few times. The gene calls are TRBV6-5 and TRBJ2-6; the D is unclear. V dropped 6 bases and J dropped 2 bases, with 5 bases sitting between them. Germline CDR1 MNHEY, CDR2 SVGAGI. The CDR3 is made up of 13 amino acids. Written as DNA, the CDR3 is TGTGCCAGCAGGGAGCCTGGGGCCAACGTCCTGACTTTC. Its translation is CASREPGANVLTF.